This TCR beta chain came from a study of T cells in tuberculosis. The CDR3 spans 10 residues. Germline lookup yields CDR1 SNHLY and CDR2 FYNNEI. On this clone: Its antigen is unidentified. At one of its ends the junction is not consistent with the germline gene, which may arise from a read error.

The protocol was immunoSEQ multiplex PCR, while the TCRdb copy is restricted to in-frame clones and leaves out a portion. The sample gives 28,000 or so clones, roughly 89% of which show up once; approximately 5.9% is in the top ten. Study-level results: A GMM-specific repertoire classifier reached 75% to 90% accuracy, AUROC 0.90.

This chain links TRBV2 with TRBJ1-2, with 7 bases identical to TRBD1. The TCR was taken from a donor aged 10-29 years with latent tuberculosis or without tuberculosis infection. The source material was PBMCs. Here the CDR3 reads CASSTGIFVF. CDR3 nucleotide sequence: TGTGCCAGCTCGACAGGGATCTTCGTCTTC.